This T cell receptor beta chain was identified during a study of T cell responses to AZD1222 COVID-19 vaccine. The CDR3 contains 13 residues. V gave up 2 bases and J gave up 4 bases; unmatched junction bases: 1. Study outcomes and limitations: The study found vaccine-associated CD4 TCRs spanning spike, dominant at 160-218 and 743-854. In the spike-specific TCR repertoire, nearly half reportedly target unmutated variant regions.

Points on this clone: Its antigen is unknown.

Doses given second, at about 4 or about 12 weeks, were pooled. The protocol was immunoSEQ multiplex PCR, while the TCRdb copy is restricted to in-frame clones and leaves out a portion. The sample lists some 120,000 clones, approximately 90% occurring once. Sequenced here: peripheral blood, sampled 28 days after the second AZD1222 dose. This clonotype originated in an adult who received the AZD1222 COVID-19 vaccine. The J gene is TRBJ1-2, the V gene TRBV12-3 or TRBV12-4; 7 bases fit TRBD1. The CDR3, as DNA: TGTGCCAGCAGTTTAACAGGGGCCTATGGCTACACCTTC. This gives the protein CASSLTGAYGYTF.